This is a list of T cell receptor beta chains from one sample in a study of shared clonotypes between healthy human individuals. Produced via immunoSEQ multiplex PCR; TCRdb's table is partial and in-frame only. The sample records about 1 million clones, about three quarters being singletons. The sequenced sample consisted of memory CD4+ T cells sorted from blood. The receptor source for this set is a man between 18 and 35 years old in good health. The CDR3 runs from the conserved cysteine through the conserved F or W. A D gene is named only where the DNA matches it firmly. A row's size may be missing; if present it is once, few, many or a size class.

clone_size,d_call,v_call,j_call,cdr3_aa,cdr3_nt
few,.,TRBV4-2,TRBJ2-1,CASSPRLINEQFF,TGTGCCAGCAGCCCCAGACTGATCAATGAGCAGTTCTTC
.,TRBD2,TRBV5-6,TRBJ2-2,CASSLRVGGGPANTGELFF,TGTGCCAGCAGCTTGCGTGTCGGCGGGGGACCAGCGAACACCGGGGAGCTGTTTTTT
.,TRBD1,TRBV5-7,TRBJ2-7,CASNNLPGQYNYEQYF,TGTGCCAGCAACAACCTCCCGGGACAGTACAACTACGAGCAGTACTTC
.,TRBD1,TRBV7-6,TRBJ2-1,CASSRTGAYNEQFF,TGTGCCAGCAGCCGGACAGGGGCCTACAATGAGCAGTTCTTC
.,TRBD2,TRBV27,TRBJ2-2,CASTPGLAGVGTGELFF,TGTGCCAGCACCCCGGGACTAGCGGGAGTAGGAACCGGGGAGCTGTTTTTT
.,.,TRBV6-5,TRBJ2-1,CASSYEGSSYNEQFF,TGTGCCAGCAGTTATGAAGGTAGCTCCTACAATGAGCAGTTCTTC
.,.,TRBV6-1,TRBJ1-6,CASRVVSDNSPLHF,TGTGCCAGCAGAGTAGTTTCGGATAATTCACCCCTCCACTTT
once,TRBD1,TRBV6-1,TRBJ1-2,CASSRTGDGYTF,TGTGCCAGCAGCCGGACAGGGGATGGCTACACCTTC
.,TRBD2,TRBV5-1,TRBJ2-3,CASSKYSGTSTDTQYF,TGCGCCAGCAGCAAATATAGCGGGACTAGCACAGATACGCAGTATTTT
.,.,TRBV4-3,TRBJ1-2,CASSQAGVNGYTF,TGCGCCAGCAGCCAAGCGGGGGTGAACGGCTACACCTTC
.,.,TRBV2,TRBJ2-5,CASKREGETQYF,TGTGCCAGCAAGAGGGAAGGAGAGACCCAGTACTTC
.,TRBD2,TRBV7-2,TRBJ2-1,CASSLVFGGGVDEQFF,TGTGCCAGCAGCTTAGTATTCGGCGGGGGGGTGGATGAGCAGTTCTTC
.,.,TRBV11-2,TRBJ1-1,CASSLNPSMNTEAFF,TGTGCCAGCAGCTTAAACCCGTCGATGAACACTGAAGCTTTCTTT
.,.,TRBV13,TRBJ1-6,CASSSLSYNSPLHF,TGTGCCAGCAGCTCACTCTCCTATAATTCACCCCTCCACTTT
.,TRBD2,TRBV10-3,TRBJ2-1,CAISESYGLAGGNEQFF,TGTGCCATCAGTGAGTCCTATGGGCTAGCGGGAGGCAATGAGCAGTTCTTC
few,.,TRBV18,TRBJ1-3,CASSPGTKERRNTIYF,TGTGCCAGCTCTCCAGGGACAAAGGAGAGGAGAAACACCATATATTTT
.,TRBD2,TRBV29-1,TRBJ2-5,CSVERGGTGETQYF,TGCAGCGTTGAACGGGGGGGTACGGGTGAGACCCAGTACTTC
few,.,TRBV7-6,TRBJ2-3,CASSPQGFSTDTQYF,TGTGCCAGCAGCCCCCAGGGGTTTAGCACAGATACGCAGTATTTT
.,TRBD2,TRBV5-4,TRBJ2-2,CASSFRAGGATGELFF,TGTGCCAGCAGCTTTAGGGCCGGGGGGGCGACCGGGGAGCTGTTTTTT
.,TRBD2,TRBV7-2,TRBJ2-5,CASSTLTSGVPGETQYF,TGTGCCAGCAGCACCCTCACTAGCGGGGTGCCGGGCGAGACCCAGTACTTC
.,.,TRBV5-1,TRBJ2-7,CASSVRGDGRDEQYF,TGCGCCAGCAGCGTCAGGGGTGACGGGCGGGACGAGCAGTACTTC
.,.,TRBV21-1,TRBJ2-3,CASSKGRRVDTQYF,TGTGCCAGCAGCAAAGGGCGGCGGGTAGATACGCAGTATTTT
.,.,TRBV6-1,TRBJ1-1,CASRLAMNTEAFF,TGTGCCAGCCGCTTGGCCATGAACACTGAAGCTTTCTTT
.,.,TRBV21-1,TRBJ2-1,CASSKGASGSVSYNEQFF,TGTGCCAGCAGCAAAGGGGCTAGCGGGAGTGTCTCCTACAATGAGCAGTTCTTC
.,.,TRBV18,TRBJ1-6,CASSPLAQQGQSSYNSPLHF,TGTGCCAGCTCACCTCTAGCACAACAGGGCCAAAGCTCCTATAATTCACCCCTCCACTTT
once,.,TRBV12-5,TRBJ1-2,CASGYSTDLYGYTF,TGTGCTAGTGGTTACTCGACCGACCTCTATGGCTACACCTTC
.,TRBD2,TRBV10-1,TRBJ2-3,CASSEVASGADTQYF,TGCGCCAGCAGTGAGGTGGCTAGCGGGGCGGATACGCAGTATTTT
.,TRBD2,TRBV7-9,TRBJ2-3,CASSPSGGTDTQYF,TGTGCCAGCAGTCCGAGCGGGGGCACAGATACGCAGTATTTT
.,TRBD1,TRBV6-6,TRBJ2-3,CASSLRTGGGDTQYF,TGTGCCAGCAGTTTGAGGACAGGGGGGGGAGATACGCAGTATTTT
.,.,TRBV2,TRBJ1-4,CASSGGTGEKLFF,TGTGCCAGCAGCGGAGGGACCGGGGAAAAACTGTTTTTT
.,TRBD1,TRBV5-1,TRBJ1-2,CASSSDRSNYGYTF,TGCGCCAGCAGCTCGGACAGGTCTAACTATGGCTACACCTTC
.,TRBD1,TRBV5-1,TRBJ2-1,CASRGGQALEWNEQFF,TGCGCCAGCAGAGGGGGACAGGCTCTGGAGTGGAATGAGCAGTTCTTC
.,.,TRBV15,TRBJ2-7,CATSRGTHGYEQYF,TGTGCCACCAGCAGGGGGACCCACGGCTACGAGCAGTACTTC
.,.,TRBV28,TRBJ2-7,CASSLGVEQYF,TGTGCCAGCAGTCTAGGGGTCGAGCAGTACTTC
.,.,TRBV30,TRBJ2-7,CAWSVPPTYEQYF,TGTGCCTGGAGTGTACCCCCTACGTACGAGCAGTACTTC
once,TRBD2,TRBV27,TRBJ2-2,CASSLSGLAGVRTGELFF,TGTGCCAGCAGTTTATCGGGACTAGCGGGAGTTCGGACCGGGGAGCTGTTTTTT
.,.,TRBV30,TRBJ1-3,CAWNSANSRNTIYF,TGTGCCTGGAACTCGGCAAACTCGAGAAACACCATATATTTT
.,TRBD1,TRBV9,TRBJ2-1,CASSVRTGGTYNEQFF,TGTGCCAGCAGCGTCAGAACAGGGGGAACCTACAATGAGCAGTTCTTC
.,TRBD1,TRBV6-5,TRBJ2-5,CASSYRGQGVETQYF,TGTGCCAGCAGTTACCGGGGACAGGGCGTGGAGACCCAGTACTTC
few,TRBD1,TRBV7-7,TRBJ2-2,CASSLDRAGELFF,TGTGCTAGCAGCCTCGACAGGGCCGGGGAGCTGTTTTTT
.,TRBD2,TRBV2,TRBJ2-1,CASRLAGQPGNEQFF,TGTGCCAGCAGGCTAGCGGGCCAACCGGGGAATGAGCAGTTCTTC
.,.,TRBV4-3,TRBJ1-1,CASSQEKGNTEAFF,TGCGCCAGCAGCCAAGAAAAGGGGAACACTGAAGCTTTCTTT
.,.,TRBV6-5,TRBJ1-1,CASSQMTGEAFF,TGTGCCAGCAGTCAAATGACAGGTGAAGCTTTCTTT
.,.,TRBV7-9,TRBJ1-4,CASSLGQSTNEKLFF,TGTGCCAGCAGCTTAGGTCAGTCAACTAATGAAAAACTGTTTTTT
.,.,TRBV5-1,TRBJ2-5,CASSEEGRVRETQYF,TGCGCCAGCAGCGAGGAGGGCAGGGTTCGTGAGACCCAGTACTTC
many,.,TRBV18,TRBJ2-2,CASSLDLQNTGELFF,TGTGCCAGCTCACTGGACTTACAGAACACCGGGGAGCTGTTTTTT
.,.,TRBV10-2,TRBJ2-2,CASRGLNTGELFF,TGCGCCAGCCGGGGCCTTAACACCGGGGAGCTGTTTTTT
.,TRBD1,TRBV5-6,TRBJ1-5,CASSLAMTGGNQPQHF,TGTGCCAGCAGCTTGGCCATGACAGGGGGAAATCAGCCCCAGCATTTT
.,.,TRBV4-1,TRBJ2-7,CASSTRGEQYF,TGCGCCAGCAGCACAAGGGGCGAGCAGTACTTC
.,.,TRBV6-6,TRBJ1-5,CASSLPRVGQPQHF,TGTGCCAGCAGCCTCCCGAGGGTGGGCCAGCCCCAGCATTTT
.,.,TRBV30,TRBJ1-3,CAWSVLGNSGNTIYF,TGTGCCTGGAGTGTACTGGGGAACTCTGGAAACACCATATATTTT
once,.,TRBV19,TRBJ2-7,CASSISGTYEQYF,TGTGCCAGTAGTATATCGGGGACCTACGAGCAGTACTTC
.,TRBD2,TRBV28,TRBJ2-1,CASSITSGVNNEQFF,TGTGCCAGCAGTATAACTAGCGGGGTGAACAATGAGCAGTTCTTC
many,.,TRBV10-3,TRBJ1-1,CAISRNTEAFF,TGTGCCATCAGCAGGAACACTGAAGCTTTCTTT